The 7 T cell receptor beta chains below come from one sample, sequenced in a study of blood T cell repertoires in COVID-19. The table came from immunoSEQ multiplex PCR; TCRdb's copy has only in-frame clones and leaves some out. This sample carries about 190,000 clones, about 88% of them seen once, and the ten largest clones take 2.9%. The sample comprised peripheral blood. These receptors all stem from a woman aged 30 to 39 with active or convalescent COVID-19.

V and J are TRBV7-9 and TRBJ2-7, with 7 positions matching TRBD1. The CDR3 is made up of 15 amino acids. V lost 5 bases, J lost 3 bases, and 10 bases stayed unmatched. Germline V CDR1 and CDR2: SEHNR, FQNEAQ (reference sequence). The CDR3 protein is CASSTLTGLRYEQYF. The CDR3 nucleotides are TGTGCCAGCAGCACCTTGACAGGGCTCCGCTACGAGCAGTACTTC.

This chain uses TRBV6-5 with TRBJ1-3; D call uncertain. The germline V and J ends were trimmed by 7 bases and 0 bases, with 13 bases remaining between them. Germline loops: CDR1 MNHEY, CDR2 SVGAGI. The CDR3 sequence is 15 residues long. CDR3 DNA sequence: TGTGCCAGCACGAGGCAATCCTACTCTGGAAACACCATATATTTT. Translating it yields CASTRQSYSGNTIYF.

The rearrangement uses TRBV30 and TRBJ1-2; D is perhaps TRBD1 (5 bases). CDR3 size: 13 residues. V lost 0 bases and J lost 8, with 13 bases in between. Per germline, CDR1 GTSNPN and CDR2 SVGIG (reference sequence). Written as DNA, the CDR3 is TGTGCCTGGAGTGTATTGGGGCCTCGGGGCTACACCTTC. Protein product: CAWSVLGPRGYTF.

This clone occurred a few times. J is TRBJ1-4 and V is TRBV7-2; 8 nucleotides line up with TRBD1. V gave up 5 bases and J gave up 4 bases; unmatched junction bases: 6. CDR3 length: 15 residues. Germline assignment: CDR1 SGHTA and CDR2 FQGNSA. Here the CDR3 reads CASSTRQGFNEKLFF. CDR3 coding DNA: TGTGCCAGCAGCACCCGACAGGGGTTTAATGAAAAACTGTTTTTT.

CDR3 sequence reads: CATSDGHEKLFF. CDR3 DNA sequence: TGTGCCACCAGTGACGGTCATGAAAAACTGTTTTTT. V and J are TRBV24-1 and TRBJ1-4; D not resolved. Looked up from germline, CDR1 is KGHDR and CDR2 is SFDVKD. This CDR3 spans 12 amino acids. V was cut by 4 bases and J by 6 bases, with 5 bases left in between.

The V and J genes are TRBV12-3 or TRBV12-4 and TRBJ2-7; TRBD2 agrees at 8 bases. CDR3 length: 13 amino acids. V lost 6 bases to trimming and J lost 2 bases; unmatched junction nucleotides: 3. CDR3 DNA sequence: TGTGCCAGCAGCGTACTAGCGGCCTACGAGCAGTACTTC. It codes for CASSVLAAYEQYF.

The chain uses TRBV9 and TRBJ2-7; 7 nucleotides match TRBD1. The length of the CDR3 is 13 residues. The germline gives CDR1 SGDLS, CDR2 YYNGEE. The V segment lost 1 base and the J segment 3 bases; nucleotides outside the gene matches: 1. The DNA for the CDR3 is TGTGCCAGCAGCGTATCAGGGGGCTACGAGCAGTACTTC. Translating gives CASSVSGGYEQYF.